This TCR beta chain was profiled in a study of blood T cell repertoires in COVID-19. On the study more broadly: The origin of the acute and convalescent COVID-19 samples was the United States, Italy and Spain.

Authors' data handling: By means of reference gene primer amplification, nucleated cell counts were estimated. Sequencing used immunoSEQ multiplex PCR; TCRdb keeps in-frame clones, though not all of them. The V and J calls and clone size come from that table; D and trimming were worked out from the DNA. Of 250,000 to 350,000 clones in the sample, roughly 89% are singletons; the top ten hold more than 8.5%. This clone was picked up a small number of times. Symptom resolution, clearance, or two negative PCRs marked the recovered donors of Cohort 3. This CDR3 has 19 residues. Germline CDR1 reads MDHEN; CDR2 reads SYDVKM. Losses at the gene ends were 6 bases for V and 2 bases for J; bases not matched to a gene: 16.

The sequence derives from a young woman who had recovered from COVID-19. Sequences were obtained from PBMCs or T cells enriched from blood (not recorded which). This sequence joins TRBV28 and TRBJ1-2, with TRBD1 identical over 12 bases. The CDR3: CASRPLPGTGGGFNYGYTF. The CDR3 region has the DNA TGTGCCAGCAGACCACTCCCCGGGACAGGGGGCGGTTTCAACTATGGCTACACCTTC.